This T cell receptor (beta chain) was recorded in a study of beta chain features in type 1 diabetes. Every isolated RNA sample was fully reverse transcribed, so sequencing captured expressed TCRB transcripts. Data came from immunoSEQ multiplex PCR; TCRdb stores just in-frame clones and leaves some out. In the table there are roughly 240,000 clones, about 24% of which are singletons. Study-level findings and limits: In comparison with healthy donors, patients had naive, central memory and Treg TCRB repertoires that appeared more similar. A moderate, significant TCRB CDR3 shortening appeared in type 1 diabetes across four CD4+ subsets.

Only a few counts were recorded for this clone. Its antigen is still unknown. The single heparinised draw taken from each donor contained roughly 100 mL of blood on average. Cell sorting via CD45RO/CCR7/CD25/CD127/CD95/CD27 was performed to obtain CD4+ naive, central memory, regulatory and stem cell-like memory cells. V was clipped by 0 bases and J by 1 base; unmatched bases: 13. Germline V gives CDR1 SGHTA, CDR2 FQGNSA. This CDR3 is built from 20 residues. Sequencing was done on a sample of naive CD4+ T cells from blood. The TCR was taken from a woman aged 25 to 39 with type 1 diabetes. This rearrangement joins TRBV7-2 to TRBJ2-7; 12 bases are shared with TRBD2. The CDR3 sequence: CASSLARLAGVISRSYEQYF. As DNA, the CDR3 is TGTGCCAGCAGCTTAGCCCGACTAGCGGGAGTAATAAGTAGGTCCTACGAGCAGTACTTC.